The 18 T cell receptor beta chains below were found in one sample sequenced in a study of CD8 T cells in ankylosing spondylitis. Study conclusions and caveats: Apparently characteristic of ankylosing spondylitis blood was a TCR beta motif (roughly eight highly homologous variants).

No antigen is known for these receptors. One entry per CDR3 protein results from TCRdb running MiXCR on the 5' RACE reads. The sample yields almost 400,000 distinct CDR3 sequences, about a fifth seen once. Sequencing was carried out using blood, either unsorted or a sorted T cell fraction (not recorded which). These receptors were obtained from a male donor with ankylosing spondylitis.

The chain is built from TRBV29-1 and TRBJ1-4, with D uncertain. The length of the CDR3 is 14 residues. Trimming took 4 bases from V and 0 from J, leaving 9 bases between them. The germline V gene encodes CDR1 SQVTM and CDR2 ANQGSEA. As DNA, the CDR3 is TGCAGCGTTGGAGGGTCAGCAACTAATGAAAAACTGTTTTTT. This translates into CSVGGSATNEKLFF. The full variable domain, rest sourced from reference TRBV29-1 and TRBJ1-4, is SAVISQKPSRDICQRGTSLTIQCQVDSQVTMMFWYRQQPGQSLTLIATANQGSEATYESGFVIDKFPISRPNLTFSTLTVSNMSPEDSSIYLCSVGGSATNEKLFFGSGTQLSVL.

The chain carries TRBV6-1 and TRBJ2-7; 8 positions match TRBD1. V was pared by 7 bases and J by 6 bases, with 11 bases of the junction left unmatched. Germline CDR1 MNHNS, CDR2 SASEGT. The CDR3 extends over 14 amino acids. This chain's CDR3 is CASNLGQGFSEQYF. For the CDR3, the DNA is TGTGCCAGCAACTTAGGACAGGGTTTCTCCGAGCAGTACTTC.

The chain recombines TRBV27 with TRBJ1-6; D ambiguous. This CDR3 comprises 15 residues. V lost 0 bases to trimming and J lost 10 bases, with 13 bases between them. From germline, CDR1 is MNHEY and CDR2 SMNVEV (reference sequence). CDR3: CASSLSPESRSPLHF. Written as DNA, the CDR3 is TGTGCCAGCAGTTTATCGCCCGAGTCAAGGTCACCCCTCCACTTT.

The V gene is TRBV5-1, the J gene TRBJ2-7; D is perhaps TRBD2 (5 bases). Deletions cut 0 bases from V and 2 bases from J, with 15 bases between. This CDR3 spans 16 amino acids. CDR1 is SGHRS, CDR2 YFSETQ, per germline. The DNA of the CDR3 is TGCGCCAGCAGCTTGGGGAGTCACGGGGATCCCTACGAGCAGTACTTC. It is translated as CASSLGSHGDPYEQYF.

In this sample, this clonotype turned up a few times. The gene calls are TRBV7-2 and TRBJ2-2; D tentatively fits TRBD1 or TRBD2 (5 bases each). Germline CDR1 is SGHTA and CDR2 is FQGNSA. With 7 bases removed from V and 3 bases from J, the gap between germline ends came to 12 bases. The CDR3 sequence is 14 residues long. DNA of the CDR3: TGTGCCAGCACCACGAGGGGTGACACCGGGGAGCTGTTTTTT. This encodes CASTTRGDTGELFF.

This clonotype was detected a few times. CDR3 coding DNA: TGTGCCAGCAGCCATGTCGAAGAGACCCAGTACTTC. This gives the protein CASSHVEETQYF. This chain uses TRBV7-8 with TRBJ2-5; D ambiguous. Trimming pared 5 bases from V and 3 bases from J, leaving 7 bases between. Germline values: CDR1 SGHVS, CDR2 FQNEAQ. The CDR3 has 12 amino acids. Full variable domain (missing parts from reference TRBV7-8 and TRBJ2-5): GAGVSQSPRYKVAKRGQDVALRCDPISGHVSLFWYQQALGQGPEFLTYFQNEAQLDKSGLPSDRFFAERPEGSVSTLKIQRTQQEDSAVYLCASSHVEETQYFGPGTRLLVL.

The V and J genes are TRBV5-1 and TRBJ1-2; D is unclear. The CDR3 loop spans 14 amino acids. Trimming removed 4 bases at V and 8 bases at J, with 18 bases between. Germline V gene data show CDR1 as SGHRS and CDR2 as YFSETQ. The CDR3 DNA sequence: TGCGCCAGCAGCCTCAGCGGGCAGGTGCACGGCTACACCTTC. Amino acids: CASSLSGQVHGYTF.

This clonotype was seen a few times. This chain connects TRBV12-3 or TRBV12-4 to TRBJ2-7; 8 nucleotides match TRBD2. The CDR3 runs to 14 residues. J lost 5 bases, V lost 5 bases, and 8 bases had no gene match. The chain's CDR3 is CASSRSGLGNEQYF. In nucleotides, the CDR3 is TGTGCCAGCAGTCGATCGGGACTAGGGAACGAGCAGTACTTC.

The chain uses TRBV5-1 and TRBJ1-3; possible D gene TRBD1, 5 bases. Looked up from germline, CDR1 is SGHRS and CDR2 is YFSETQ. Trimming shortened V by 7 bases and J by 0 bases, and 14 bases separated the two germline ends. The CDR3 covers 15 residues. The CDR3 DNA reads as TGCGCCAGCCGTGGGACGGAGAGCTCTGGAAACACCATATATTTT. Its protein is CASRGTESSGNTIYF.

The chain employs TRBV7-9 and TRBJ1-1; D perhaps matches TRBD1 (5 bases). The CDR3 sequence is 15 residues long. Trimming pared 5 bases from V and 7 bases from J, leaving 20 bases between. The germline V gene encodes CDR1 SEHNR and CDR2 FQNEAQ (reference sequence). The CDR3 nucleotides are TGTGCCAGCAGCCCCCCTCGGTCGTGGGACTTTGAAGCTTTCTTT. Residues: CASSPPRSWDFEAFF.

This chain connects TRBV4-1 to TRBJ2-1, with D unclear. The ends were cut back, 1 base at V and 0 bases at J, with 7 bases in the middle. Germline V lookup: CDR1 MGHRA, CDR2 YSYEKL. This CDR3 is 15 amino acids long. In DNA form, the CDR3 reads TGCGCCAGCAGCCAAGGAGGATACTCCTACAATGAGCAGTTCTTC. Residues: CASSQGGYSYNEQFF.

V and J are TRBV18 and TRBJ2-1, with D perhaps TRBD1 (5 bases). Germline-derived CDR1 and CDR2 are KGHSH and LQKENI. V was shortened by 2 bases and J by 5 bases, with 10 bases between the two germline ends. CDR3 length: 14 amino acids. The CDR3 bases are TGTGCCAGCTCACCAGAACAGGCCAACAATGAGCAGTTCTTC. This translates into CASSPEQANNEQFF.

The V and J genes are TRBV3-1 and TRBJ1-4; D is ambiguous. CDR3 length: 15 amino acids. CDR1 LGHDT and CDR2 YNNKEL come from the germline V gene (reference sequence). Deletions cut 4 bases from V and 0 bases from J, with 9 bases between. The CDR3 DNA follows: TGTGCCAGCAGCCCCGCGGGCTCAACTAATGAAAAACTGTTTTTT. Translation: CASSPAGSTNEKLFF.

The chain couples TRBV20-1 to TRBJ2-5; D is perhaps TRBD1 or TRBD2 (5 bases each). The CDR3 has 13 amino acids. V lost 5 bases to trimming and J lost 7 bases, with 17 bases between them. Germline V CDR1 and CDR2: DFQATT, SNEGSKA (reference sequence). The CDR3 loop reads CSAYGTGKATQYF. The CDR3 DNA sequence: TGCAGTGCTTACGGGACCGGGAAGGCGACCCAGTACTTC.

A few counts support this clonotype. V is TRBV10-3 and J is TRBJ1-4, with 7 bases that match TRBD1. J was trimmed by 7 bases and V by 6 bases; bases with no gene match: 5. CDR1 ENHRY and CDR2 SYGVKD come from the germline V gene. The CDR3 runs to 13 residues. The chain's CDR3 is CAISWDSSEKLFF. The DNA of the CDR3 is TGTGCCATCAGCTGGGACAGTTCTGAAAAACTGTTTTTT.

This clonotype occurred a few times. The chain employs TRBV24-1 and TRBJ2-3; a weak D match, TRBD1 (6 bases). CDR3 length: 14 residues. Looked up from germline, CDR1 is KGHDR and CDR2 is SFDVKD. The V end lost 6 bases, the J end lost 6 bases, and 15 bases lay between the germline ends. The CDR3 region is CATSTTGLGDTQYF. CDR3 DNA: TGTGCCACCAGTACGACAGGCCTCGGGGATACGCAGTATTTT.

This chain uses TRBV18 with TRBJ2-5; D is unclear. The CDR3 length is 14 residues. Germline lookup yields CDR1 KGHSH and CDR2 LQKENI. Trimming took 3 bases from V and 2 from J, leaving 10 bases between them. The CDR3 region has the DNA TGTGCCAGCTCACCGGGGTTGAGTCAAGAGACCCAGTACTTC. This gives the protein CASSPGLSQETQYF. The full variable domain, its missing parts supplied by reference TRBV18 and TRBJ2-5, is NAGVMQNPRHLVRRRGQEARLRCSPMKGHSHVYWYRQLPEEGLKFMVYLQKENIIDESGMPKERFSAEFPKEGPSILRIQQVVRGDSAAYFCASSPGLSQETQYFGPGTRLLVL.

The chain recombines TRBV7-2 with TRBJ1-6; tentatively, D is TRBD1 (5 bases). The CDR3 covers 15 residues. V gave up 5 bases and J gave up 13 bases, with 21 bases separating them. The germline CDR1 and CDR2 sequences are SGHTA and FQGNSA. CDR3 in DNA: TGTGCCAGCAGCGTTAACCCACCAGCGGGGCTTCCCCTCCACTTT. Translating gives CASSVNPPAGLPLHF. Supplemented by reference TRBV7-2 and TRBJ1-6, the full variable domain reads GAGVSQSPSNKVTEKGKDVELRCDPISGHTALYWYRQSLGQGLEFLIYFQGNSAPDKSGLPSDRFSAERTGGSVSTLTIQRTQQEDSAVYLCASSVNPPAGLPLHFGNGTRLTVT.